This TCR beta chain comes out of a study of blood T cell repertoires in COVID-19. Across the study: Both acute and convalescent COVID-19 samples were obtained from the United States, Italy and Spain. Sources were T cells, B-cell-depleted T cells, or PBMCs; the material itself was cDNA or gDNA.

Authors' processing steps: Nucleated cell counts were estimated from reference gene primer amplification. The method was immunoSEQ multiplex PCR; TCRdb's version includes in-frame clones alone and lacks a portion of them. V and J calls and clone size are given by that table; D and trimming were obtained from the DNA. The sample gives a few hundred thousand clones, more than 70% of which show up once; more than 0.95% is in the top ten. The CDR3 spans 15 residues. The germline V gene encodes CDR1 MNHEY and CDR2 SMNVEV (reference sequence). The V segment lost 5 bases and the J segment 6 bases; nucleotides outside the gene matches: 10.

The chain employs TRBV27 and TRBJ2-3; 8 positions match TRBD1. What was sequenced was peripheral blood. This receptor was taken from a man aged 40-49 years with acute or convalescent COVID-19. CDR3 amino acids: CASSQNGQGWDTQYF. The CDR3 DNA is TGTGCCAGCAGTCAGAACGGACAGGGCTGGGATACGCAGTATTTT.